This TCR beta chain was recovered during a study of identical twins. Only healthy Caucasians were enrolled as donors. TCRdb itself ran the 5' RACE reads through MiXCR, one entry per CDR3 protein. Here the sample spans approximately 500,000 distinct CDR3 sequences, roughly 15% being singletons. The data were also submitted as part of a second study, on yellow fever vaccine responses in identical twins.

This receptor was obtained from a woman between 18 and 29 years old in good health. Sequencing was done on a sample of CD4+ T cells sorted from blood.

Here the CDR3 DNA reads TGTGCCAGCAGTTCGGGGCAGGGGTTCCCCGGGGAGCTGTTTTTT. Its translation is CASSSGQGFPGELFF. The V and J genes are TRBV6-5 and TRBJ2-2; D is perhaps TRBD1 (6 bases). Germline-derived CDR1 and CDR2 are MNHEY and SVGAGI. Deletions cut 4 bases from V and 6 bases from J, with 15 bases between. This CDR3 region has 15 residues.